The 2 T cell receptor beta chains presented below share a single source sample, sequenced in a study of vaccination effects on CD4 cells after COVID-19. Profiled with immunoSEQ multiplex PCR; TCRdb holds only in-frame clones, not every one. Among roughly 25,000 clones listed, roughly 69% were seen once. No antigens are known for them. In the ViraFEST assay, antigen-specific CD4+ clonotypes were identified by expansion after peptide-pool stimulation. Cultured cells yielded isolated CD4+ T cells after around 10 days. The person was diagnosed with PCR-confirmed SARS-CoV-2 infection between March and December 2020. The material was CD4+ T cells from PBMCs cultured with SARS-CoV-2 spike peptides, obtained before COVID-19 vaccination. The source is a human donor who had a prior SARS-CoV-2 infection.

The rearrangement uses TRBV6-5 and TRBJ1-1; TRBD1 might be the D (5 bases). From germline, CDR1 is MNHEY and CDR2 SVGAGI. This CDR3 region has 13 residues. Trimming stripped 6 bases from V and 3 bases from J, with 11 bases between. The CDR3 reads CASREGLYTEAFF. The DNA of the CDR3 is TGTGCCAGCAGAGAGGGGCTTTACACTGAAGCTTTCTTT.

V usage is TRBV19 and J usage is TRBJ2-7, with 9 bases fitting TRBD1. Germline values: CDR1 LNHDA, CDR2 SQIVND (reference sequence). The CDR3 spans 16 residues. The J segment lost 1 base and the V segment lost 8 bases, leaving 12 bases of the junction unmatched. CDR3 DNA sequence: TGTGCCAGTTCTTCCCGGACAGGGGATCTTTCCTACGAGCAGTACTTC. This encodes CASSSRTGDLSYEQYF.